The 5 T cell receptor beta chains in this list originate from one sample, sequenced in a study of blood T cells in healthy people across ages. For the second PCR, which ran for about 7 to 11 cycles, a sample-barcoded 5' primer and a J-beta primer mix were used. TCRdb fed the 5' RACE reads into MiXCR, producing one record per CDR3 protein. The profile shows under 2,000,000 distinct CDR3 sequences, about 50% of them singletons. Specimen: blood. These receptors came from a woman in her thirties or forties in good health.

This clonotype was counted a single time. V and J are TRBV20-1 and TRBJ2-3, with TRBD2 matching over 9 bases. The CDR3 totals 16 residues. V shed 3 bases, J shed 5 bases, and the junction held 12 bases outside the gene matches. Per germline, CDR1 DFQATT and CDR2 SNEGSKA (reference sequence). The CDR3 nucleotides are TGCAGTGCTAGTGTAATGCCGGGACTAGCTGAAGATACGCAGTATTTT. It translates to CSASVMPGLAEDTQYF.

This clonotype was seen repeatedly, ten times or more. The chain couples TRBV7-2 to TRBJ2-7; D remains unclear. The V end lost 0 bases, the J end lost 4 bases, and 7 bases lay between the germline ends. CDR1 and CDR2 from the germline V gene are SGHTA and FQGNSA. The CDR3 contains 13 residues. In DNA form, the CDR3 reads TGTGCCAGCAGCTTAGCGCGGATATACGAGCAGTACTTC. Translation: CASSLARIYEQYF.

The chain is built from TRBV20-1 and TRBJ2-1; the D gene is possibly TRBD2 (6 bases). The ends were cut back, 0 bases at V and 4 bases at J, with 16 bases in the middle. Germline V gives CDR1 DFQATT, CDR2 SNEGSKA (reference sequence). This CDR3 is built from 16 residues. CDR3: CSARDFEAGKYNEQFF. The CDR3 region has the DNA TGCAGTGCTAGAGACTTCGAGGCGGGGAAATACAATGAGCAGTTCTTC.

This clonotype was counted ten times or more. This chain joins TRBV29-1 and TRBJ2-7; TRBD1 or TRBD2 may be the D gene (5 bases each). V dropped 6 bases and J dropped 6 bases, with 18 bases sitting between them. CDR1 and CDR2 (germline): SQVTM, ANQGSEA. This CDR3 comprises 13 residues. Here the CDR3 reads CSVGPRTIAEQYF. In DNA form, the CDR3 reads TGCAGCGTGGGACCTAGGACGATTGCCGAGCAGTACTTC.

The chain is built from TRBV4-2 and TRBJ2-5; perhaps TRBD2 as D (6 bases). The closer fit of TRBJ2-1 to the DNA end suggests the J call may be wrong. CDR3 size: 14 residues. Germline V lookup: CDR1 LGHNA, CDR2 YNFKEQ. The CDR3 DNA sequence: TGTGCCAGCAGCCAGGGAGGCGACCAAGAGACCCAGTTCTTC. Translated, it gives CASSQGGDQETQFF.